The 7 T cell receptor beta chains reported below all come from one sample, sequenced in a study of T cells after yellow fever vaccination. One entry per CDR3 protein, called by TCRdb with MiXCR from the 5' RACE reads. The table includes approximately 300,000 distinct CDR3 sequences, around 6.8% detected once. Sequences were derived from PBMCs, sampled roughly 47 days after the first yellow fever vaccination. The receptors stem from a man between 18 and 35 years old who received the YFV17D yellow fever vaccine.

The chain recombines TRBV15 with TRBJ2-5; no clear D gene. The CDR3 runs to 17 residues. Trimming stripped 0 bases from V and 0 bases from J, with 14 bases between. Germline V gives CDR1 LNHNV, CDR2 YYDKDF (reference sequence). The CDR3 sequence: CATSRDRTRTYQETQYF. The DNA for the CDR3 is TGTGCCACCAGCAGAGATAGGACCAGGACGTACCAAGAGACCCAGTACTTC.

The chain couples TRBV4-1 to TRBJ2-3; TRBD2 might be the D (5 bases). The CDR3 consists of 15 residues. The germline V gene encodes CDR1 MGHRA and CDR2 YSYEKL. The V gene lost 4 bases and the J gene lost 5 bases, with 16 bases spanning the gap. The CDR3 nucleotides read TGCGCCAGCAGCCTCCGGGCGGGCCCAGGAGATACGCAGTATTTT. This sequence encodes CASSLRAGPGDTQYF.

This clonotype has only a few counts. The rearrangement uses TRBV3-1 and TRBJ1-6; maybe TRBD1 (5 bases). The germline V and J ends were trimmed by 0 bases and 9 bases, with 15 bases remaining between them. The germline CDR1 and CDR2 sequences are LGHDT and YNNKEL (reference sequence). The CDR3 has 16 amino acids. CDR3 nucleotides: TGTGCCAGCAGCCAAGATGGGGCAGGGTCGGGTTCACCCCTCCACTTT. It yields the protein CASSQDGAGSGSPLHF.

This clonotype was counted ten times or more. Written as DNA, the CDR3 is TGCGCCAGCAGCTTGGCGTCGGAGGGGGCTATCACCGGGGAGCTGTTTTTT. It yields the protein CASSLASEGAITGELFF. This chain uses TRBV5-1 with TRBJ2-2; maybe TRBD1 (7 bases). The V end was cut by 0 bases, the J end by 4 bases, with 16 bases between. Germline CDR1 reads SGHRS; CDR2 reads YFSETQ. CDR3 length equals 17 residues.

This clonotype came up a few times. The CDR3 DNA reads TGCAGTGCTATGGGGGATTTCATCCATGGCTACACCTTC. Its protein product is CSAMGDFIHGYTF. V and J are TRBV20-1 and TRBJ1-2; tentatively, D is TRBD1 (5 bases). In germline, CDR1 is DFQATT, CDR2 SNEGSKA (reference sequence). This CDR3 spans 13 amino acids. The germline V and J ends were trimmed by 4 bases and 6 bases, with 15 bases remaining between them.

The rearrangement links TRBV6-5 to TRBJ2-7; perhaps TRBD2 as D (5 bases). CDR1 and CDR2 (germline): MNHEY, SVGAGI. V was clipped by 2 bases and J by 5 bases, with 13 bases between them. This CDR3 is 14 amino acids long. The CDR3 nucleotides read TGTGCCAGCAGTTACGCCCGGGGAAAAAACGAGCAGTACTTC. It specifies CASSYARGKNEQYF.

This clonotype was observed a few times. This rearrangement joins TRBV7-9 to TRBJ2-7; 9 bases are a match to TRBD1. CDR1 SEHNR and CDR2 FQNEAQ come from the germline V gene (reference sequence). The CDR3 consists of 16 residues. V shed 3 bases and J 5 bases; nucleotides not matched to a gene: 11. In DNA, the CDR3 is TGTGCCAGCAGCTTTCGCAGTAGGGACAGGGTCCACGAGCAGTACTTC. Protein sequence: CASSFRSRDRVHEQYF.